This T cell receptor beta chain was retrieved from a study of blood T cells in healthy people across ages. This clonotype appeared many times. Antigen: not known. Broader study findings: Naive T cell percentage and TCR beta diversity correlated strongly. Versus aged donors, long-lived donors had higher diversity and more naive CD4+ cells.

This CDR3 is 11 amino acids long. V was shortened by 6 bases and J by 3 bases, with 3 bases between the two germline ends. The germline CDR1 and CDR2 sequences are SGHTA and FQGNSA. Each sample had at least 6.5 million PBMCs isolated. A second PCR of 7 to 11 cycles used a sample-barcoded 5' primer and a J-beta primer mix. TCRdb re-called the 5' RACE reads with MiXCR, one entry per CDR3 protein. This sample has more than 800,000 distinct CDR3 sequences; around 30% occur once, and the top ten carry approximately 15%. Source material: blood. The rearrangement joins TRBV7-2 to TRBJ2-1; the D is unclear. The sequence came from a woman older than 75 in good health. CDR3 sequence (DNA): TGTGCCAGCAGGGTCTACAATGAGCAGTTCTTC. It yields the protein CASRVYNEQFF.